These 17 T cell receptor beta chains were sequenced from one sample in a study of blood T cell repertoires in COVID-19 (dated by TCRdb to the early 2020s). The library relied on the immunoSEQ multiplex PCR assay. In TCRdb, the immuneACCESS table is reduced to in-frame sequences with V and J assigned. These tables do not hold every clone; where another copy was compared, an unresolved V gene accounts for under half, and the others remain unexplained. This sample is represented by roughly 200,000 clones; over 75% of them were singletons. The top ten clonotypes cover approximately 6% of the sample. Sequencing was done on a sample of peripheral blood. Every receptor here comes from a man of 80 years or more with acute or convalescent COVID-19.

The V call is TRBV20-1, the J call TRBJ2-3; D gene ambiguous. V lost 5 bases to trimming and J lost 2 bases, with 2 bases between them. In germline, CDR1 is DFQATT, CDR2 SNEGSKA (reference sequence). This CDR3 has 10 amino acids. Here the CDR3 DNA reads TGCAGTGCTCACACAGATACGCAGTATTTT. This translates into CSAHTDTQYF.

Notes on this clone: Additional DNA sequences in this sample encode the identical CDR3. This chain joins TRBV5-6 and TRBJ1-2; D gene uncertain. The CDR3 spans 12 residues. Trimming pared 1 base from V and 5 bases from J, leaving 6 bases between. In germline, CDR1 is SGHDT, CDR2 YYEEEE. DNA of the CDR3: TGTGCCAGCAGCTTGAGCGGTTATGGCTACACCTTC. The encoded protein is CASSLSGYGYTF.

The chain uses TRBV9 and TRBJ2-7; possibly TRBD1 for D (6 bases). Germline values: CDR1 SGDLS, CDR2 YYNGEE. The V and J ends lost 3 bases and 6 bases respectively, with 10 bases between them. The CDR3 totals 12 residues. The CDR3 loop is CASSGVGAEQYF. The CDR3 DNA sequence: TGTGCCAGCAGCGGAGTGGGGGCCGAGCAGTACTTC.

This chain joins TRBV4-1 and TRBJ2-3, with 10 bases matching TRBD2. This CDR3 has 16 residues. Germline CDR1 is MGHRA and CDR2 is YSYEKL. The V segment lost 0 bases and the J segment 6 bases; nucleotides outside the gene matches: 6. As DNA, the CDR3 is TGCGCCAGCAGCCAAGATAAGCGGGAGGGGTGGGATACGCAGTATTTT. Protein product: CASSQDKREGWDTQYF.

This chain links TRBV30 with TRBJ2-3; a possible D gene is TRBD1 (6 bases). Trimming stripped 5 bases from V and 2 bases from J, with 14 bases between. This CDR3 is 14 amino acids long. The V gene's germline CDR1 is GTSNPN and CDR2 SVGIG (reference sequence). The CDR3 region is CAWDQGPHTDTQYF. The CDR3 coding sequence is TGTGCCTGGGATCAGGGGCCCCACACAGATACGCAGTATTTT.

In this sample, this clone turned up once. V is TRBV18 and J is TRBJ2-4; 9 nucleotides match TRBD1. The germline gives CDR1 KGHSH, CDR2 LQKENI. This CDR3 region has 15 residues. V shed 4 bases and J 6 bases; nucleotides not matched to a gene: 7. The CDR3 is CASSRQGQGGNIQYF. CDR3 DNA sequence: TGTGCCAGCTCACGACAGGGACAGGGAGGAAACATTCAGTACTTC.

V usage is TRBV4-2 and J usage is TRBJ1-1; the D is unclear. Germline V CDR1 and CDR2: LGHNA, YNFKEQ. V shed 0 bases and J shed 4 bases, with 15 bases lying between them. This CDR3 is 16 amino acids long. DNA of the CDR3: TGTGCCAGCAGCCAAGATGGAGGAGAAATTGGCACTGAAGCTTTCTTT. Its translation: CASSQDGGEIGTEAFF.

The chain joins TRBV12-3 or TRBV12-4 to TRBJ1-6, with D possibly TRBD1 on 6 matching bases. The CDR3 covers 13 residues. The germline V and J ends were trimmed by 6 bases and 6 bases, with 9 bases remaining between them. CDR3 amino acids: CASRQGPNSPLHF. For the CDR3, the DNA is TGTGCCAGCAGACAGGGCCCTAATTCACCCCTCCACTTT.

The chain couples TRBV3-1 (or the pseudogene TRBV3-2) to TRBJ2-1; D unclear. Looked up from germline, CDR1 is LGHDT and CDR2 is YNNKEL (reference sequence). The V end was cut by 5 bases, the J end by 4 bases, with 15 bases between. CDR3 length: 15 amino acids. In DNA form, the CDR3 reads TGTGCCAGCAGCAGTAACACCCCACGTTACAATGAGCAGTTCTTC. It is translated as CASSSNTPRYNEQFF.

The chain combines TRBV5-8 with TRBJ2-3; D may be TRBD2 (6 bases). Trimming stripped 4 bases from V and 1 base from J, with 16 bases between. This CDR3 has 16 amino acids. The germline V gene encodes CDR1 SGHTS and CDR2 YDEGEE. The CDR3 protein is CASSLRGGFGTDTQYF. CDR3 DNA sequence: TGTGCCAGCAGCCTACGGGGAGGATTCGGCACAGATACGCAGTATTTT.

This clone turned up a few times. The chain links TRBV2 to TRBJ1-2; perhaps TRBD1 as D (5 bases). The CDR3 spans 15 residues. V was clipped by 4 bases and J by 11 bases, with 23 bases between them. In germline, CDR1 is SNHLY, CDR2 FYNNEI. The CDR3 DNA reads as TGTGCCAGCAGTGGCGACAGTCGAGGCCCGGGAGGGTACACCTTC. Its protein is CASSGDSRGPGGYTF.

The CDR3 DNA reads as TGTGCCAGCAGTAACCGACTAGCGGGAGCCAATGAGCAGTTCTTC. Protein sequence: CASSNRLAGANEQFF. The rearrangement joins TRBV6-2 or TRBV6-3 to TRBJ2-1; 12 nucleotides line up with TRBD2. This CDR3 comprises 15 residues. The J segment lost 6 bases and the V segment lost 5 bases, leaving 5 bases of the junction unmatched. Germline values: CDR1 MNHEY, CDR2 SVGEGT.

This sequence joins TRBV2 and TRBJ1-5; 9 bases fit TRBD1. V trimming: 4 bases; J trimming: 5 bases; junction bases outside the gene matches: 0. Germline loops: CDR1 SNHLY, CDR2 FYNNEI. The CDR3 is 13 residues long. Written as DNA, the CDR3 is TGTGCCAGCAGTGGGGACAGGGATCAGCCCCAGCATTTT. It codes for CASSGDRDQPQHF.

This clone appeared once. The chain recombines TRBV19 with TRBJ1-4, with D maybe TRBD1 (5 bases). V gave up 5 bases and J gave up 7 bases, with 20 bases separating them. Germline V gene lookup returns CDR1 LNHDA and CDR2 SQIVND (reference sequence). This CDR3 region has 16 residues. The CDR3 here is CASSPPMGEGGEKLFF. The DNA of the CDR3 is TGTGCCAGTAGTCCCCCGATGGGGGAGGGCGGTGAAAAACTGTTTTTT.

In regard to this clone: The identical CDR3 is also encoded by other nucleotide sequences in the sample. For the CDR3, the DNA is TGTGCCAGCAGCTTAGCTGGTGGAGGGGGCAACTATGGCTACACCTTC. This sequence encodes CASSLAGGGGNYGYTF. V is TRBV7-2 and J is TRBJ1-2, with 7 bases fitting TRBD1. The CDR3 spans 16 residues. Germline V gives CDR1 SGHTA, CDR2 FQGNSA. With 0 bases clipped from V and 2 bases from J, the junction kept 6 bases outside the gene matches.

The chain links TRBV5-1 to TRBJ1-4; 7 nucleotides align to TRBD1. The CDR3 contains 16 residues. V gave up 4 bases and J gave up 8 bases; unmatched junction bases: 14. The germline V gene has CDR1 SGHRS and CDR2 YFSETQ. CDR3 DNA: TGCGCCAGCAGCGAGGACGGGACAGCACAGAGGGAAAAACTGTTTTTT. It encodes CASSEDGTAQREKLFF.

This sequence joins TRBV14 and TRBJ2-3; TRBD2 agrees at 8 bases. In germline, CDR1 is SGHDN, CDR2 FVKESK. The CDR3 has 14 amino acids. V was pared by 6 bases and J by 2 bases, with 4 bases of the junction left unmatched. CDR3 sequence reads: CASSHSGNTDTQYF. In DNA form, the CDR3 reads TGTGCCAGCAGTCATAGCGGGAACACAGATACGCAGTATTTT.